The source of this TCR beta chain is a study of siplizumab effects on memory and regulatory T cells. Study-level results: Naive T cells looked more diverse than memory cells and looked like major alloresponse contributors.

Only in-frame clones appear in the TCRdb table, and some are missing; sequencing was by immunoSEQ multiplex PCR. The table has 9,000 to 13,000 clones, roughly 46% seen once. In the mixed lymphocyte reaction, cells were cocultured for 5 to 7 days at 37°C. A few counts support this clone. What it binds is unknown. Input material: CFSE-low (dividing) CD4+ T cells sorted from an allogeneic mixed lymphocyte reaction. The TCR comes from a human donor in good health; the cells came from an allogeneic mixed lymphocyte reaction.

The DNA of the CDR3 is TGCGCCAGCATGTGGGACAACGTGAACACTGAAGCTTTCTTT. This encodes CASMWDNVNTEAFF. The chain joins TRBV5-1 to TRBJ1-1; weak D call: TRBD1 (6 bases). Trimming removed 6 bases from V and 0 bases from J, with 12 bases in between. Germline-derived CDR1 and CDR2 are SGHRS and YFSETQ. The CDR3 runs 14 residues. Based on the CDR3 plus reference TRBV5-1 and TRBJ1-1, the full variable domain is KAGVTQTPRYLIKTRGQQVTLSCSPISGHRSVSWYQQTPGQGLQFLFEYFSETQRNKGNFPGRFSGRQFSNSRSEMNVSTLELGDSALYLCASMWDNVNTEAFFGQGTRLTVV.